The 27 T cell receptor beta chains presented below share a single source sample, sequenced in a study of technical replicates of blood from a few donors. Measured with immunoSEQ multiplex PCR; TCRdb has only the in-frame clones, and not every one. The repertoire has about 15,000 clones, over 80% of them found once; the top ten carry around 13%. Sequencing used PBMCs. These receptors were taken from a human donor in good health.

The chain links TRBV7-2 to TRBJ2-3; D is perhaps TRBD1 (6 bases). Per germline, CDR1 SGHTA and CDR2 FQGNSA. The V gene lost 3 bases and the J gene lost 4 bases, with 14 bases spanning the gap. The CDR3 runs to 15 residues. CDR3 region: CASSFGDRGSDTQYF. In DNA, the CDR3 is TGTGCCAGCAGCTTTGGCGATAGGGGGTCAGATACGCAGTATTTT.

The chain uses TRBV9 and TRBJ2-7; possibly TRBD2 for D (6 bases). Germline CDR1 reads SGDLS; CDR2 reads YYNGEE. This CDR3 spans 14 amino acids. Trimming pared 4 bases from V and 7 bases from J, leaving 18 bases between. The CDR3 bases are TGTGCCAGCAGCCACAGTCCCGGGGCGGGGGAGCAGTACTTC. It yields the protein CASSHSPGAGEQYF. Full variable domain (missing parts from reference TRBV9 and TRBJ2-7): DSGVTQTPKHLITATGQRVTLRCSPRSGDLSVYWYQQSLDQGLQFLIQYYNGEERAKGNILERFSAQQFPDLHSELNLSSLELGDSALYFCASSHSPGAGEQYFGPGTRLTVT.

This chain connects TRBV5-1 to TRBJ1-5, with 10 bases aligning to TRBD1. Germline CDR1 reads SGHRS; CDR2 reads YFSETQ. With 7 bases clipped from V and 2 bases from J, the junction kept 6 bases outside the gene matches. The CDR3 is 15 residues long. The CDR3 spells CASGTGEGGNQPQHF. For the CDR3, the DNA is TGCGCCAGCGGGACAGGGGAAGGGGGCAATCAGCCCCAGCATTTT.

V gene TRBV19 combines with J gene TRBJ2-3; TRBD2 matches 8 bases. The CDR3 runs 14 residues. The germline gives CDR1 LNHDA, CDR2 SQIVND (reference sequence). Germline trimming cut 7 bases from V and 1 base from J; bases unmatched to any gene: 4. The CDR3 coding sequence is TGTGCCAGTAAAACTAGCGGAGGCACAGATACGCAGTATTTT. Translation gives CASKTSGGTDTQYF.

The rearrangement links TRBV5-1 to TRBJ1-2, with D possibly TRBD1 on 5 matching bases. The germline V and J ends were trimmed by 0 bases and 2 bases, with 8 bases remaining between them. From germline, CDR1 is SGHRS and CDR2 YFSETQ. The CDR3 loop spans 14 amino acids. The DNA for the CDR3 is TGCGCCAGCAGCTTGGCGGGGGACAACTATGGCTACACCTTC. It codes for CASSLAGDNYGYTF.

The chain has TRBV18 and TRBJ2-5, with D tentatively TRBD2 (6 bases). The germline V and J ends were trimmed by 6 bases and 4 bases, with 12 bases remaining between them. Looked up from germline, CDR1 is KGHSH and CDR2 is LQKENI. The CDR3 contains 13 residues. The CDR3 here is CASSRDLLETQYF. Written as DNA, the CDR3 is TGTGCCAGCTCGCGGGACTTACTAGAGACCCAGTACTTC.

This clone was counted a few times. The chain has TRBV6-1 and TRBJ1-2; the D is unclear. This CDR3 contains 12 residues. Germline CDR1 and CDR2: MNHNS and SASEGT. Deletions cut 9 bases from V and 4 bases from J, with 12 bases between. The CDR3 nucleotides are TGTGCCAGTCAGGCAACGGCCTATGGCTACACCTTC. It specifies CASQATAYGYTF.

V and J are TRBV7-6 and TRBJ2-7; 9 bases are a match to TRBD1. The CDR3 loop spans 15 amino acids. Germline V lookup: CDR1 SGHVS, CDR2 FNYEAQ. Losses at the gene ends were 1 base for V and 6 bases for J; bases not matched to a gene: 7. CDR3 region: CASSLGQGVGGEQYF. In nucleotides, the CDR3 is TGTGCCAGCAGCTTAGGACAGGGGGTAGGTGGCGAGCAGTACTTC.

The rearrangement links TRBV5-4 to TRBJ2-3; 13 bases map to TRBD2. This CDR3 is built from 18 residues. CDR1 and CDR2 from the germline V gene are SGHNT and YYREEE (reference sequence). J gave up 5 bases and V 0 bases, and 9 bases lay outside the gene matches. CDR3 sequence reads: CASSLELAGGVGGDTQYF. The DNA of the CDR3 is TGTGCCAGCAGCTTGGAACTAGCGGGAGGGGTAGGGGGAGATACGCAGTATTTT.

V and J are TRBV6-1 and TRBJ2-7; 7 nucleotides agree with TRBD1. CDR1 MNHNS and CDR2 SASEGT come from the germline V gene. V was clipped by 4 bases and J by 0 bases; unmatched bases: 6. The CDR3 is 15 residues long. The CDR3 loop reads CASSGAQGSSYEQYF. The CDR3 nucleotides are TGTGCCAGCAGTGGGGCACAGGGGTCCTCCTACGAGCAGTACTTC.

Only one count was recorded for this clone. The gene calls are TRBV27 and TRBJ1-1, with D possibly matching TRBD1 (6 bases). The V gene lost 5 bases and the J gene lost 3 bases, with 13 bases spanning the gap. In germline, CDR1 is MNHEY, CDR2 SMNVEV (reference sequence). The CDR3 has 14 amino acids. Written as DNA, the CDR3 is TGTGCCAGCAGTCCCTACAGGGCGGACACTGAAGCTTTCTTT. This translates into CASSPYRADTEAFF.

This clone was seen only a few times. The rearrangement joins TRBV21-1 to TRBJ1-1; TRBD1, the table's D call, was not compared with the DNA. TRBV21-1 is a documented pseudogene. The CDR3 has 15 amino acids. CDR3 nucleotides: TGTGCCAGCAGCAAAGGACAGGGCCCCGGGACTGAAGCTTTCTTT. Amino acid sequence: CASSKGQGPGTEAFF.

This clone was seen just once. The V gene is TRBV27, the J gene TRBJ1-2; the match to TRBD1 covers 8 bases. This CDR3 region has 15 residues. Trimming cost V 5 bases and J 5 bases; bases outside gene matches: 10. Germline CDR1 MNHEY, CDR2 SMNVEV (reference sequence). CDR3 nucleotides: TGTGCCAGCAGTCTAGGGACAGGACTTATTTATGGCTACACCTTC. Its translation is CASSLGTGLIYGYTF.

V usage is TRBV11-3 and J usage is TRBJ2-3; TRBD2 is a possible D gene (5 bases). This CDR3 has 15 amino acids. V gave up 4 bases and J gave up 6 bases, with 17 bases separating them. Germline CDR1 SGHNT, CDR2 YENEEA. CDR3 bases: TGTGCCAGCAGCTCAGGTGACTTAACGGGGGATACGCAGTATTTT. Protein: CASSSGDLTGDTQYF. Using reference TRBV11-3 and TRBJ2-3 for the parts outside the CDR3, the full variable domain is EAGVVQSPRYKIIEKKQPVAFWCNPISGHNTLYWYLQNLGQGPELLIRYENEEAVDDSQLPKDRFSAERLKGVDSTLKIQPAELGDSAVYLCASSSGDLTGDTQYFGPGTRLTVL.

The rearrangement uses TRBV6-1 and TRBJ1-5; D ambiguous. Looked up from germline, CDR1 is MNHNS and CDR2 is SASEGT. This CDR3 spans 11 amino acids. V was clipped by 6 bases and J by 5 bases, with 5 bases between them. The CDR3 here is CASSVDQPQHF. CDR3 DNA sequence: TGTGCCAGCAGCGTCGATCAGCCCCAGCATTTT.

This rearrangement joins TRBV30 to TRBJ2-3; 8 bases align to TRBD1. The CDR3 length is 16 residues. V was clipped by 3 bases and J by 6 bases; unmatched bases: 14. CDR1 is GTSNPN and CDR2 is SVGIG in the germline V gene (reference sequence). The CDR3 DNA sequence: TGTGCCTGGAGACAAAACAGGGGGTTCTTCGGGGATACGCAGTATTTT. Its protein is CAWRQNRGFFGDTQYF.

CDR3 sequence (DNA): TGTGCCAGTAGTAGTGGGGCAGGGGCTACGTACGAGCAGTACTTC. Encoded protein: CASSSGAGATYEQYF. The J gene is TRBJ2-7, the V gene TRBV19; possibly TRBD1 for D (6 bases). CDR3 size: 15 residues. Germline V CDR1 and CDR2: LNHDA, SQIVND (reference sequence). Trimming removed 4 bases at V and 4 bases at J, with 17 bases between.

This chain links TRBV10-3 with TRBJ2-5; 10 nucleotides agree with TRBD1. CDR1 and CDR2 (germline): ENHRY, SYGVKD. This CDR3 spans 16 amino acids. The J segment lost 2 bases and the V segment lost 5 bases, leaving 8 bases of the junction unmatched. The chain's CDR3 is CAISPGVGQGQETQYF. The CDR3 nucleotides are TGTGCCATCAGTCCGGGGGTGGGACAGGGGCAAGAGACCCAGTACTTC.

This rearrangement joins TRBV29-1 to TRBJ2-1; 9 positions agree with TRBD2. With 7 bases clipped from V and 6 bases from J, the junction kept 7 bases outside the gene matches. The germline gives CDR1 SQVTM, CDR2 ANQGSEA. The CDR3 has 13 amino acids. The CDR3 spells CSGGGRAVNEQFF. The CDR3 nucleotides are TGCAGCGGGGGCGGGAGGGCCGTCAATGAGCAGTTCTTC.

This rearrangement joins TRBV6-1 to TRBJ2-2, with 7 bases identical to TRBD2. Germline trimming cut 7 bases from V and 6 bases from J; bases unmatched to any gene: 8. The germline gives CDR1 MNHNS, CDR2 SASEGT. The CDR3 has 14 amino acids. For the CDR3, the DNA is TGTGCCAGCACGGATTGGGGGGGATCCGGGGAGCTGTTTTTT. Amino acid sequence: CASTDWGGSGELFF.

The chain recombines TRBV10-3 with TRBJ1-1; D call uncertain. The ends were cut back, 5 bases at V and 0 bases at J, with 10 bases in the middle. Germline-derived CDR1 and CDR2 are ENHRY and SYGVKD. This CDR3 contains 14 residues. DNA of the CDR3: TGTGCCATCAGTCCCGGGTCAATGAACACTGAAGCTTTCTTT. Translated, it gives CAISPGSMNTEAFF.

This chain's CDR3 is CASSLSGLAGEQYF. Written as DNA, the CDR3 is TGTGCCAGCAGCTTGAGCGGACTAGCGGGCGAGCAGTACTTC. The rearrangement links TRBV5-5 to TRBJ2-7, with TRBD2 identical over 11 bases. CDR1 and CDR2 (germline): SGHKS, YYEKEE (reference sequence). Trimming cost V 1 base and J 6 bases; bases outside gene matches: 3. The CDR3 spans 14 residues.

This chain connects TRBV30 to TRBJ1-3; 8 bases agree with TRBD1. This CDR3 spans 14 amino acids. The V gene's germline CDR1 is GTSNPN and CDR2 SVGIG (reference sequence). V lost 5 bases and J lost 0; bases outside the gene matches: 3. CDR3 amino acids: CAWATGGSGNTIYF. CDR3 sequence (DNA): TGTGCCTGGGCCACAGGGGGCTCTGGAAACACCATATATTTT. Combining the CDR3 with reference TRBV30 and TRBJ1-3 gives the whole variable domain SQTIHQWPATLVQPVGSPLSLECTVEGTSNPNLYWYRQAAGRGLQLLFYSVGIGQISSEVPQNLSASRPQDRQFILSSKKLLLSDSGFYLCAWATGGSGNTIYFGEGSWLTVV.

The chain is built from TRBV12-5 and TRBJ2-3; a possible D gene is TRBD2 (5 bases). This CDR3 comprises 15 residues. The ends were cut back, 0 bases at V and 4 bases at J, with 11 bases in the middle. Per germline, CDR1 LGHNT and CDR2 FRNRAP. CDR3 in amino acids: CASGLVGSVSDTQYF. The CDR3, as DNA: TGTGCTAGTGGTTTGGTTGGTAGCGTCTCAGATACGCAGTATTTT.

The chain links TRBV7-7 to TRBJ2-2; possible D gene TRBD1, 6 bases. This CDR3 region has 15 residues. The germline CDR1 and CDR2 sequences are SSHAT and FNYEAQ (reference sequence). V was pared by 5 bases and J by 10 bases, with 20 bases between. The DNA for the CDR3 is TGTGCCAGCAGCCCGCTGCCAGGGGCAAATGCGGAGCTGTTTTTT. This sequence encodes CASSPLPGANAELFF.

The CDR3 DNA reads as TGTGCCAGCAGTCGCCAAGAGACCCAGTACTTC. Its protein is CASSRQETQYF. The V call is TRBV28, the J call TRBJ2-5; D ambiguous. V was pared by 5 bases and J by 1 base, with 2 bases between. This CDR3 is 11 amino acids long. Germline V gives CDR1 MDHEN, CDR2 SYDVKM. Complete variable domain (other parts from reference TRBV28 and TRBJ2-5): DVKVTQSSRYLVKRTGEKVFLECVQDMDHENMFWYRQDPGLGLRLIYFSYDVKMKEKGDIPEGYSVSREKKERFSLILESASTNQTSMYLCASSRQETQYFGPGTRLLVL.

This chain connects TRBV27 to TRBJ1-5; 10 positions match TRBD1. The CDR3 has 15 residues. The junction had 10 bases not matched to a gene; V was cut back by 5 bases and J by 9 bases. Germline CDR1 MNHEY, CDR2 SMNVEV (reference sequence). CDR3 protein: CASSTTGTGVSPQHF. DNA of the CDR3: TGTGCCAGCAGTACAACCGGGACAGGGGTTTCGCCCCAGCATTTT.